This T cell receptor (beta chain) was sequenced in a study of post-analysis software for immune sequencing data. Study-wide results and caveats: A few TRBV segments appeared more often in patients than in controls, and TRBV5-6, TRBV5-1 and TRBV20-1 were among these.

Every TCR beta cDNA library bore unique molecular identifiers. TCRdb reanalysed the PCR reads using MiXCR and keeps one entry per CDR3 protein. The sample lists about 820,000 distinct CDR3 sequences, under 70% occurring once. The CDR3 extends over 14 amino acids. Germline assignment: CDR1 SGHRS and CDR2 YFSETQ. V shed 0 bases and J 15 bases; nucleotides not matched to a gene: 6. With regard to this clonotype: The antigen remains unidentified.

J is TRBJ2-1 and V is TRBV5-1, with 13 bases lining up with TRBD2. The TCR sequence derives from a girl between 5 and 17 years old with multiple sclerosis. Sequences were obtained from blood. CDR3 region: CASSLGGLAGEGFF. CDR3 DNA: TGCGCCAGCAGCTTGGGCGGACTAGCGGGAGAAGGGTTCTTC.